This T cell receptor beta chain originates from a study of vaccination effects on CD4 cells after COVID-19. The CDR3 sequence is 11 residues long. After removal of 4 bases from V and 7 bases from J, the junction contained 0 bases not matched to a gene. Germline CDR1 and CDR2: MNHEY and SMNVEV (reference sequence). With regard to this clone: Its antigen is not known.

Sequencing used immunoSEQ multiplex PCR; TCRdb keeps in-frame clones, though not all of them. The sample records 25,000 to 35,000 clones, 65% to 90% being singletons. Sequencing was preceded by expansion of antigen-specific CD4+ T cells with viral peptide pools in the ViraFEST assay. With approximately 10 days of culture completed, CD4+ T cells were isolated. As their vaccination, participants received two doses of either BNT162b2 or mRNA-1273. Nucleocapsid antibody tests were negative, and the vaccine recipients had no prior SARS-CoV-2 infection. This rearrangement joins TRBV27 to TRBJ1-2, with TRBD1 matching over 7 bases. The source is a human donor who received a COVID-19 vaccine. Some clones in this sample may be carry-over from other donors' samples. The sequenced sample was CD4+ T cells from PBMCs cultured with SARS-CoV-2 spike peptides, obtained after COVID-19 vaccination. DNA for the CDR3: TGTGCCAGCAGTTCAGGGGGTGGCTACACCTTC. This translates into CASSSGGGYTF.